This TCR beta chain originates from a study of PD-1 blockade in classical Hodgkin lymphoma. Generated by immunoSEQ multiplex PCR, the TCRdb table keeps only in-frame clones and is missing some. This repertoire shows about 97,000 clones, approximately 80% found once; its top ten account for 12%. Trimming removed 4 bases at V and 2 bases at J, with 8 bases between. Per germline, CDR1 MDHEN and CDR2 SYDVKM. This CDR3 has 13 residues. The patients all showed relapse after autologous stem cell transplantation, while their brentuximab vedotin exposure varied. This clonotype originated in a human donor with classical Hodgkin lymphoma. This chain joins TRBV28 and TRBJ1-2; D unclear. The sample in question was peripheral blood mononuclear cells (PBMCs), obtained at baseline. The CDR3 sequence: CASSSLRNYGYTF. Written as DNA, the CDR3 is TGTGCCAGCAGTTCCCTTAGGAACTATGGCTACACCTTC.